The rows below give T cell receptor beta chains drawn from one sample of a study of blood T cell repertoires in COVID-19. Produced via immunoSEQ multiplex PCR; TCRdb's table is partial and in-frame only. The repertoire consists of approximately 150,000 clones, with roughly 85% occurring once and the leading ten covering around 1.1%. Sequenced sample: peripheral blood. Receptors were obtained from a man aged 35 to 55 with acute or convalescent COVID-19. Each CDR3 is given with its conserved first and last residue. Fields, in order: V gene, CDR3 length, clone size, J gene, D gene, CDR3 protein, CDR3 DNA. A D gene is named only where the DNA matches it firmly. Clone size is shown for a subset of rows, as once, few, many or a class of expanded clone.

TRBV18,14,.,TRBJ1-1,TRBD1,CASSPTTGDPEAFF,TGTGCCAGCTCACCTACTACAGGGGACCCTGAAGCTTTCTTT
TRBV6-5,14,.,TRBJ1-6,.,CASSPDRLDSPLHF,TGTGCCAGCAGTCCTGACAGGCTGGATTCACCCCTCCACTTT
TRBV5-4,17,once,TRBJ1-4,TRBD1,CASSLIGQGSRNEKLFF,TGTGCCAGCAGCCTTATCGGACAGGGGTCACGAAATGAAAAACTGTTTTTT
TRBV12-5,16,few,TRBJ1-6,.,CASGLDSREDNSPLHF,TGTGCTAGTGGTTTGGATAGCCGGGAAGATAATTCACCCCTCCACTTT
TRBV5-6,13,.,TRBJ2-7,.,CASSWRPNDEQYF,TGTGCCAGCAGCTGGAGACCTAACGATGAGCAGTACTTC
TRBV19,13,.,TRBJ2-5,.,CASSMRPGETQYF,TGTGCCAGTAGTATGAGACCGGGAGAGACCCAGTACTTC
TRBV5-6,15,.,TRBJ1-5,TRBD1,CASSRTGALNQPQHF,TGTGCCAGCAGCCGGACAGGGGCCCTCAATCAGCCCCAGCATTTT
TRBV2,15,once,TRBJ1-2,.,CASSEAPRAVYGYTF,TGTGCCAGCAGTGAAGCGCCCAGGGCCGTTTATGGCTACACCTTC
TRBV5-1,16,.,TRBJ1-5,.,CASSLGGQGGGQPQHF,TGCGCCAGCAGCCTCGGGGGGCAGGGCGGAGGTCAGCCCCAGCATTTT
TRBV9,15,few,TRBJ1-1,TRBD1,CASSPDGTGRTEAFF,TGTGCCTCTTCTCCGGACGGGACAGGGAGGACTGAAGCTTTCTTT
TRBV19,15,.,TRBJ1-1,.,CASSIDLRGNTEAFF,TGTGCCAGTAGTATAGATCTACGGGGAAACACTGAAGCTTTCTTT
TRBV29-1,14,.,TRBJ1-1,.,CSVSPGLSSTEAFF,TGCAGCGTCTCCCCCGGACTGAGTAGCACTGAAGCTTTCTTT
TRBV2,14,.,TRBJ1-1,.,CVSSDRGFGTEAFF,TGTGTTTCATCGGACAGAGGGTTTGGGACTGAAGCTTTCTTT
TRBV7-2,14,.,TRBJ2-5,TRBD1,CASSPWTGAETQYF,TGTGCCAGCAGCCCCTGGACAGGTGCGGAGACCCAGTACTTC
TRBV9,10,.,TRBJ2-1,.,CASSGSEQFF,TGTGCCAGCAGCGGGAGTGAGCAGTTCTTC
TRBV6-1,14,.,TRBJ2-3,.,CASEQLAPTDTQYF,TGTGCCAGCGAACAGCTAGCCCCCACAGATACGCAGTATTTT
TRBV7-9,11,.,TRBJ1-1,.,CASSLSTVAFF,TGTGCCAGCAGCCTTAGTACGGTGGCTTTCTTT
TRBV4-2,15,.,TRBJ2-3,.,CASSQRPQTTDTQYF,TGTGCCAGCAGCCAACGGCCACAGACCACAGATACGCAGTATTTT
TRBV19,15,.,TRBJ1-5,.,CASSMILAGNQPQHF,TGTGCCAGTAGTATGATCCTAGCGGGCAATCAGCCCCAGCATTTT
TRBV10-3,17,.,TRBJ1-3,TRBD1,CAISNSGTATSGNTIYF,TGTGCCATCAGCAATTCCGGGACAGCGACCTCTGGAAACACCATATATTTT
TRBV6-2/TRBV6-3,14,medium-sized,TRBJ2-2,TRBD2,CASSSSGDTGELFF,TGTGCCAGCAGTTCTAGCGGGGACACCGGGGAGCTGTTTTTT
TRBV14,13,.,TRBJ2-2,.,CASSQFRSGELFF,TGTGCCAGCAGCCAATTTCGGTCCGGGGAGCTGTTTTTT
TRBV7-6,16,.,TRBJ1-2,TRBD1,CASSANPGQGPYGYTF,TGTGCCAGCAGCGCAAACCCGGGACAGGGGCCCTATGGCTACACCTTC
TRBV18,15,.,TRBJ1-6,.,CASSPHEGSRSPLHF,TGTGCCAGCTCACCACATGAGGGTTCTCGCTCACCCCTCCACTTT
TRBV3-1/TRBV3-2,12,.,TRBJ2-5,.,CASSLGRETQYF,TGTGCCAGCAGCCTTGGTCGGGAGACCCAGTACTTC
TRBV30,15,.,TRBJ1-5,TRBD1,CAWSYGQGRGQPQHF,TGTGCCTGGAGCTACGGACAGGGACGAGGTCAGCCCCAGCATTTT
TRBV18,13,once,TRBJ2-7,.,CASSPITSYEQYF,TGTGCCAGCTCACCAATCACTTCCTACGAGCAGTACTTC
TRBV9,16,.,TRBJ2-5,TRBD2,CASSPNRAGTGETQYF,TGTGCCAGCAGCCCGAACCGAGCGGGGACTGGGGAGACCCAGTACTTC
TRBV5-1,14,.,TRBJ1-1,.,CASSLDREDTEAFF,TGCGCCAGCAGCTTGGACAGGGAAGACACTGAAGCTTTCTTT
TRBV11-2,16,once,TRBJ2-1,.,CASSLVGQGRDNEQFF,TGTGCCAGCAGCTTAGTCGGTCAGGGGCGAGACAATGAGCAGTTCTTC
TRBV18,12,.,TRBJ1-2,.,CASSPDRGGYTF,TGTGCCAGCTCACCGGATAGGGGAGGCTACACCTTC
TRBV2,15,.,TRBJ1-1,.,CASSELRGGGTEAFF,TGTGCCAGCAGTGAGCTTAGGGGAGGGGGCACTGAAGCTTTCTTT
TRBV10-3,17,few,TRBJ2-1,TRBD2,CAISATSGASGYNEQFF,TGTGCCATCAGTGCTACCTCCGGGGCTAGCGGCTACAATGAGCAGTTCTTC
TRBV19,12,.,TRBJ1-2,.,CASTYTTYGYTF,TGTGCCAGTACCTATACCACCTATGGCTACACCTTC
TRBV6-5,14,few,TRBJ1-1,TRBD1,CASSRQGDHTEAFF,TGTGCCAGCAGTAGACAGGGGGACCACACTGAAGCTTTCTTT
TRBV27,13,.,TRBJ1-1,.,CASSTQRNTEAFF,TGTGCCAGCAGTACACAGAGGAACACTGAAGCTTTCTTT
TRBV6-5,15,.,TRBJ1-1,TRBD1,CASSYSYRGYTEAFF,TGTGCCAGCAGTTACTCATACAGGGGCTATACTGAAGCTTTCTTT
TRBV4-3,13,.,TRBJ2-1,TRBD2,CASSRTSYNEQFF,TGCGCCAGCAGCCGGACTAGCTACAATGAGCAGTTCTTC
TRBV5-1,16,once,TRBJ2-2,.,CASSLSGLANTGELFF,TGCGCCAGCAGCTTGTCGGGGTTAGCGAACACCGGGGAGCTGTTTTTT
TRBV7-3,15,.,TRBJ2-5,TRBD1,CASSRGTGGLETQYF,TGTGCCAGCAGCCGTGGGACAGGGGGCTTGGAGACCCAGTACTTC
TRBV6-1,17,.,TRBJ1-4,.,CASSAETAPATNEKLFF,TGTGCCAGCAGTGCGGAAACAGCTCCAGCAACTAATGAAAAACTGTTTTTT
TRBV29-1,11,.,TRBJ2-7,TRBD1,CSVYRGYEQYF,TGCAGCGTTTACAGGGGCTACGAGCAGTACTTC
TRBV2,13,.,TRBJ1-2,TRBD1,CASSKGADYGYTF,TGTGCCAGCAGTAAGGGGGCGGACTATGGCTACACCTTC
TRBV3-1/TRBV3-2,17,.,TRBJ2-4,.,CASSQTDGGASKNIQYF,TGTGCCAGCAGCCAGACCGACGGTGGGGCCTCCAAAAACATTCAGTACTTC
TRBV5-5,12,.,TRBJ2-7,.,CASSLRGGEQYF,TGTGCCAGCAGCTTGAGGGGAGGCGAGCAGTACTTC
TRBV6-5,13,.,TRBJ1-1,.,CASSSTANTEAFF,TGTGCCAGCAGCTCGACAGCGAACACTGAAGCTTTCTTT
TRBV10-3,15,once,TRBJ2-1,.,CAISDQDRTRNEQFF,TGTGCCATCAGTGACCAAGACCGGACTCGCAATGAGCAGTTCTTC
TRBV6-5,14,.,TRBJ1-3,TRBD1,CASSYQGAGNTIYF,TGTGCCAGCAGTTACCAGGGGGCTGGAAACACCATATATTTT
TRBV7-3,14,.,TRBJ2-2,.,CASSPSTDTGELFF,TGTGCCAGTAGCCCGTCGACAGACACCGGGGAGCTGTTTTTT
TRBV20-1,15,.,TRBJ2-3,TRBD2,CSASTGTTSTDTQYF,TGCAGTGCTAGTACTGGGACTACTAGCACAGATACGCAGTATTTT
TRBV7-2,13,.,TRBJ2-5,.,CASSTAWRETQYF,TGTGCCAGCAGCACTGCTTGGCGGGAGACCCAGTACTTC
TRBV6-2/TRBV6-3,15,.,TRBJ1-3,.,CASSSTGISGNTIYF,TGTGCCAGCAGCAGCACAGGCATCTCTGGAAACACCATATATTTT
TRBV2,15,.,TRBJ1-5,.,CASQETGDSNQPQHF,TGTGCCTCCCAGGAGACAGGAGACAGCAATCAGCCCCAGCATTTT